The present T cell receptor beta chain was sequenced within a study of cytomegalovirus exposure and HLA in healthy donors. Study-level background: The Caucasian-associated ancestry cluster contained 81% of the approximately 420 genotyped donors.

V was trimmed by 2 bases and J by 4 bases, leaving 8 bases between them. CDR1 and CDR2 (germline): LNHDA, SQIVND (reference sequence). The CDR3 sequence is 13 residues long. A multiplex PCR was run with 60 Vbeta primers and 13 Jbeta primers. Only in-frame clones appear in the TCRdb table, and some are missing; sequencing was by immunoSEQ multiplex PCR. This sample has around 91,000 clones, with about three quarters found just once. The TCR comes from a male donor in good health and CMV-seropositive. The sample taken for sequencing was PBMCs. This rearrangement joins TRBV19 to TRBJ1-1; a weak D match, TRBD1 (5 bases). The DNA for the CDR3 is TGTGCCAGTAGTATACAGGGTGGCACTGAAGCTTTCTTT. Translation: CASSIQGGTEAFF.